This TCR beta chain was sequenced for a study of T cells in Graves' hyperthyroidism and ophthalmopathy. The germline CDR1 and CDR2 sequences are LGHNA and YNFKEQ. V lost 3 bases, J lost 2 bases, and 14 bases lay in between. This CDR3 has 16 residues. Fresh peripheral blood, under 11 ml, yielded the PBMCs. Amplified regions were TCR beta CDR3 sequences from RNA transcripts. When the TCR CDR3 underwent first-round RT-PCR, the HTBI primer set was used. TCRdb reanalysed the multiplex PCR reads using MiXCR and keeps one entry per CDR3 protein. Of around 490,000 distinct CDR3 sequences in the sample, just under 20% were seen once. As regards this clonotype: Its antigen is unidentified.

Study results and limitations: In the blood, most expanded thyroid clonotypes above 0.001 appeared as well. It was a median roughly six months before onset that the model predicted ophthalmopathy.

Sequencing was performed on blood. This chain connects TRBV4-2 to TRBJ2-4; D is unclear. This TCR was recovered from a man in his forties with Graves' ophthalmopathy. The DNA for the CDR3 is TGTGCCAGCAGCCACCCCCCCGGCGGCACCAAAAACATTCAGTACTTC. This gives the protein CASSHPPGGTKNIQYF.